These 20 T cell receptor beta chains were sequenced from one sample in a study of blood T cell repertoires in COVID-19. TCRdb keeps only in-frame clones here, not all; method: immunoSEQ multiplex PCR. Here the sample spans about 70,000 clones, approximately 89% being singletons. Input material: peripheral blood. The origin of the receptors is a man aged 50 to 59 with COVID-19, enrolled during active disease.

The chain couples TRBV7-3 to TRBJ2-7; D is perhaps TRBD2 (6 bases). Germline values: CDR1 SGHTA, CDR2 FQGTGA. This CDR3 is built from 14 residues. Trimming stripped 0 bases from V and 0 bases from J, with 6 bases between. The CDR3 loop is CASSLTGGSYEQYF. The CDR3 DNA sequence: TGTGCCAGCAGCTTAACGGGGGGCTCCTACGAGCAGTACTTC.

The CDR3 protein is CASSYSSRDTSYEQYF. As DNA, the CDR3 is TGTGCCAGCAGTTACTCGAGTCGGGACACCTCCTACGAGCAGTACTTC. The V gene is TRBV6-6, the J gene TRBJ2-7, with D perhaps matching TRBD1 (6 bases). Germline V CDR1 and CDR2: MNHNY, SVGAGI (reference sequence). V was cut by 0 bases and J by 0 bases, with 12 bases left in between. The CDR3 has 16 amino acids.

The V call is TRBV5-1, the J call TRBJ2-3; 9 bases are shared with TRBD2. V was pared by 3 bases and J by 4 bases, with 6 bases of the junction left unmatched. The CDR3 is 15 residues long. CDR1 and CDR2 from the germline V gene are SGHRS and YFSETQ. The CDR3 protein is CASSSPGLAPDTQYF. In nucleotides, the CDR3 is TGCGCCAGCAGCTCACCCGGACTAGCGCCAGATACGCAGTATTTT. The full variable domain, with the rest looked up from reference TRBV5-1 and TRBJ2-3, is KAGVTQTPRYLIKTRGQQVTLSCSPISGHRSVSWYQQTPGQGLQFLFEYFSETQRNKGNFPGRFSGRQFSNSRSEMNVSTLELGDSALYLCASSSPGLAPDTQYFGPGTRLTVL.

The rearrangement links TRBV27 to TRBJ2-7, with 10 bases lining up with TRBD2. Germline V gene sequence: CDR1 MNHEY, CDR2 SMNVEV (reference sequence). This CDR3 spans 14 amino acids. Trimming removed 6 bases from V and 4 bases from J; junction bases left unmatched: 6. The CDR3 nucleotides are TGTGCCAGCAGCAAACTAGCGGGAATTTACGAGCAGTACTTC. It translates to CASSKLAGIYEQYF.

The V and J genes are TRBV19 and TRBJ2-7; weak D call: TRBD2 (6 bases). Germline V gene data show CDR1 as LNHDA and CDR2 as SQIVND (reference sequence). Trimming shortened V by 1 base and J by 3 bases, and 13 bases separated the two germline ends. The CDR3 contains 15 residues. In DNA, the CDR3 is TGTGCCAGTAGTATAGCGGGAGCGTCCGACTACGAGCAGTACTTC. This gives the protein CASSIAGASDYEQYF.

The V call is TRBV5-8, the J call TRBJ1-1; TRBD1 agrees at 8 bases. The CDR3 sequence is 15 residues long. V was clipped by 1 base and J by 1 base; unmatched bases: 3. Germline V gives CDR1 SGHTS, CDR2 YDEGEE. CDR3 sequence: CASSLYGTGNTEAFF. In DNA, the CDR3 is TGTGCCAGCAGCTTGTATGGGACAGGGAACACTGAAGCTTTCTTT.

This clone was seen just once. The CDR3 does not close with the conserved phenylalanine or tryptophan, likely indicating a read error. Because the CDR3's place on the DNA is in doubt, the DNA is left out and the CDR3 is given as listed by TCRdb. The chain links TRBV7-3 to TRBJ1-1. CDR1 is SGHTA, CDR2 FQGTGA, per germline. The CDR3 is 9 amino acids in total, end residues counted. CDR3 residues: CASSLGESR.

The chain couples TRBV9 to TRBJ1-1, with 9 nucleotides matching TRBD1. The germline CDR1 and CDR2 sequences are SGDLS and YYNGEE. V trimming: 4 bases; J trimming: 7 bases; junction bases outside the gene matches: 5. This CDR3 is 13 amino acids long. The CDR3 DNA follows: TGTGCCAGCAGCCCTACGACAGGGGGTGAAGCTTTCTTT. Protein product: CASSPTTGGEAFF.

The rearrangement joins TRBV29-1 to TRBJ2-7, with a tentative D call TRBD1 (5 bases). Germline V CDR1 and CDR2: SQVTM, ANQGSEA. This CDR3 contains 13 residues. V was pared by 6 bases and J by 1 base, with 13 bases between. The CDR3 loop is CSVGHLLSYEQYF. For the CDR3, the DNA is TGCAGCGTAGGACACCTTCTGTCCTACGAGCAGTACTTC.

This clone occurred once. The rearrangement joins TRBV3-1 (or the pseudogene TRBV3-2) to TRBJ1-2, with D possibly matching TRBD1 (5 bases). V dropped 0 bases and J dropped 5 bases, with 10 bases sitting between them. This CDR3 has 14 residues. In germline, CDR1 is LGHDT, CDR2 YNNKEL (reference sequence). The chain's CDR3 is CASSQDSRDYGYTF. CDR3 nucleotides: TGTGCCAGCAGCCAAGATTCCAGGGATTATGGCTACACCTTC.

The chain combines TRBV28 with TRBJ2-7; D possibly corresponds to TRBD1 (6 bases). The CDR3 length is 12 residues. The V end lost 7 bases, the J end lost 1 base, and 8 bases lay between the germline ends. From germline, CDR1 is MDHEN and CDR2 SYDVKM. The CDR3 protein is CASTGQSYEQYV. Written as DNA, the CDR3 is TGTGCCAGCACGGGACAATCCTACGAGCAGTACGTC.

A single count supports this clone. The J gene is TRBJ2-7, the V gene TRBV19; D is unresolved. Germline lookup yields CDR1 LNHDA and CDR2 SQIVND (reference sequence). There are 13 residues in the CDR3. V was clipped by 5 bases and J by 3 bases, with 11 bases between them. The CDR3 DNA is TGTGCCAGTAGTCCGATTTGGCTCTACGAGCAGTACTTC. Translating gives CASSPIWLYEQYF.

The chain links TRBV3-1 (or the pseudogene TRBV3-2) to TRBJ2-1; 11 nucleotides match TRBD1. The germline V gene encodes CDR1 LGHDT and CDR2 YNNKEL (reference sequence). V shed 2 bases and J 10 bases; nucleotides not matched to a gene: 7. The CDR3 length is 15 residues. The CDR3 bases are TGTGCCAGCAGCCAAATAGGGACAGGGGGTGGCGAGCAGTTCTTC. Residues: CASSQIGTGGGEQFF.

The gene calls are TRBV6-2 or TRBV6-3 and TRBJ2-7, with 8 bases fitting TRBD2. Germline-derived CDR1 and CDR2 are MNHEY and SVGEGT. Germline trimming cut 0 bases from V and 5 bases from J; bases unmatched to any gene: 9. The CDR3 sequence is 16 residues long. This CDR3 is CASSYSREREKHEQYV. CDR3 sequence (DNA): TGTGCCAGCAGTTACTCCAGGGAGCGGGAGAAACACGAGCAGTACGTC.

V gene TRBV15 combines with J gene TRBJ2-3, with D possibly TRBD2 on 6 matching bases. The ends were cut back, 11 bases at V and 1 base at J, with 16 bases in the middle. CDR1 is LNHNV and CDR2 is YYDKDF in the germline V gene (reference sequence). The CDR3 loop spans 14 amino acids. The CDR3 nucleotides read TGTGCCGTGGGCCGGGAGTGGGGCACAGATACGCAGTATTTT. It encodes CAVGREWGTDTQYF.

This chain uses TRBV9 with TRBJ2-1, with a tentative D call TRBD2 (5 bases). Trimming cost V 0 bases and J 2 bases, with 9 bases left between them. Looked up from germline, CDR1 is SGDLS and CDR2 is YYNGEE. The CDR3 is made up of 15 amino acids. CDR3 loop: CASSVASGPYNEQFF. CDR3 DNA sequence: TGTGCCAGCAGCGTAGCAAGCGGCCCCTACAATGAGCAGTTCTTC.

This rearrangement joins TRBV7-9 to TRBJ1-2, with D possibly matching TRBD1 (6 bases). The CDR3 sequence is 14 residues long. Germline V gene data show CDR1 as SEHNR and CDR2 as FQNEAQ (reference sequence). Trimming removed 1 base at V and 4 bases at J, with 10 bases between. CDR3 in DNA: TGTGCCAGCAGCTTAGTGGACAGCGGCTATGGCTACACCTTC. Amino acid sequence: CASSLVDSGYGYTF.

This clone was picked up one time. The chain uses TRBV7-2 and TRBJ2-7; D possibly corresponds to TRBD1 (5 bases). The germline V and J ends were trimmed by 3 bases and 4 bases, with 16 bases remaining between them. The CDR3 is made up of 15 amino acids. Germline assignment: CDR1 SGHTA and CDR2 FQGNSA. The chain's CDR3 is CASSFGAGDMYEQYF. The DNA of the CDR3 is TGTGCCAGCAGCTTTGGGGCAGGAGACATGTACGAGCAGTACTTC. The full variable domain, in which reference TRBV7-2 and TRBJ2-7 provide the parts outside the CDR3, is GAGVSQSPSNKVTEKGKDVELRCDPISGHTALYWYRQSLGQGLEFLIYFQGNSAPDKSGLPSDRFSAERTGGSVSTLTIQRTQQEDSAVYLCASSFGAGDMYEQYFGPGTRLTVT.

This clone came up a few times. The chain recombines TRBV13 with TRBJ2-7; D perhaps matches TRBD2 (6 bases). V was cut by 0 bases and J by 4 bases, with 7 bases left in between. The CDR3 length is 13 residues. CDR1 is PRHDT, CDR2 FYEKMQ, per germline (reference sequence). The CDR3 sequence is CASSLGSGYEQYF. The CDR3 nucleotides read TGTGCCAGCAGCTTAGGAAGCGGGTACGAGCAGTACTTC.

This chain connects TRBV28 to TRBJ2-6; D is undetermined. Per germline, CDR1 MDHEN and CDR2 SYDVKM. The V and J ends lost 4 bases and 4 bases respectively, with 5 bases between them. The CDR3 totals 13 residues. This chain's CDR3 is CASSSQGANVLTF. In DNA, the CDR3 is TGTGCCAGCAGTTCGCAGGGGGCCAACGTCCTGACTTTC.